The rows below give T cell receptor beta chains drawn from one sample of a study of OX40 agonist ivuxolimab in advanced cancers. TCRdb's table, derived via immunoSEQ multiplex PCR, lists solely in-frame clones and lacks some. Found here are tens of thousands of clones, about 88% of them singletons; the top ten hold around 34%. This sample comprised CD4+ or CD8+ T cells sorted from blood, obtained in a trial of the OX40 agonist ivuxolimab. Receptor source: an adult with an advanced solid tumor such as melanoma, head and neck, liver or kidney cancer. Both conserved end residues are part of each CDR3. Each record gives: D gene, clone size, J gene, V gene, CDR3 DNA, CDR3 protein. D genes are given only for firm matches. The size entry is marked missing in some rows and otherwise reads once, few, many or a size class.

TRBD1 | NA | TRBJ2-7 | TRBV7-9 | TGTGCCAGCAGCTTAATCCGGGACAGGGTTTACGAGCAGTACTTC | CASSLIRDRVYEQYF
TRBD2 | NA | TRBJ2-7 | TRBV19 | TGTGCCAGTACCACCAGTAGCGGGAGTTCCTACGAGCAGTACTTC | CASTTSSGSSYEQYF
NA | NA | TRBJ2-7 | TRBV5-4 | TGTGCCAGCAGCTTGGTCCCAGCGGACTACGAGCAGTACTTC | CASSLVPADYEQYF
TRBD2 | NA | TRBJ2-3 | TRBV18 | TGTGCCAGCTCACTGTTAGGGACTAGCGGGATAGTCCTCTCAGATACGCAGTATTTT | CASSLLGTSGIVLSDTQYF
NA | NA | TRBJ2-1 | TRBV19 | TGTGCCAGTAGTATGGGGGCAGGGCCATACAATGAGCAGTTCTTC | CASSMGAGPYNEQFF
NA | NA | TRBJ2-3 | TRBV29-1 | TGCAGCGTTGGTGGGGATACGCAGTATTTT | CSVGGDTQYF
NA | few | TRBJ2-7 | TRBV2 | TGTGCCAGCAGGACCGCAGGGGTCCCCTCCTACGAGCAGTACTTC | CASRTAGVPSYEQYF
TRBD1 | NA | TRBJ2-1 | TRBV5-6 | TGTGCCAGCAGCTGGGCACCCGGGACAGTGCTCTACAATGAGCAGTTCTTC | CASSWAPGTVLYNEQFF
TRBD2 | NA | TRBJ2-1 | TRBV7-9 | TGTGCCAGCAGCCCACCGGCGGGAGAATATTGGAATGAGCAGTTCTTC | CASSPPAGEYWNEQFF
NA | NA | TRBJ2-7 | TRBV4-3 | TGCGCCAGCAGCCAAGATAGGGGAAACGAGCAGTACTTC | CASSQDRGNEQYF
TRBD2 | NA | TRBJ2-7 | TRBV5-4 | TGTGCCAGCAGCCCCGAGCGGGCAGCGGGAGGAACCTACGAGCAGTACTTC | CASSPERAAGGTYEQYF
TRBD2 | NA | TRBJ2-1 | TRBV6-5 | TGTGCCAGCAGTTACCCGGGAGGGCGTAATGAGCAGTTCTTC | CASSYPGGRNEQFF
NA | once | TRBJ1-4 | TRBV14 | TGTGCCAGCAGCCAAGGAGTCACTAGTAATGAAAAACTGTTTTTT | CASSQGVTSNEKLFF
NA | NA | TRBJ2-7 | TRBV1 | TGCACCAGCAGCCGGCTAGCGAAATACGAGCAGTACTTC | CTSSRLAKYEQYF
TRBD1 | NA | TRBJ1-2 | TRBV7-9 | TGTGCCAGCAGCTACTCACAGGGGTGGTATGGCTACACCTTC | CASSYSQGWYGYTF
NA | NA | TRBJ2-2 | TRBV5-4 | TGTGCCAGCAGCTTGGATCGCAGCCTGAACACCGGGGAGCTGTTTTTT | CASSLDRSLNTGELFF
TRBD2 | NA | TRBJ2-1 | TRBV11-2 | TGTGCCAGCAGCGGCTTTAGCGGGACTAGCGTCGCCTACAATGAGCAGTTCTTC | CASSGFSGTSVAYNEQFF
NA | NA | TRBJ2-2 | TRBV25-1 | TGTGCCAGCAGTGATACAGGGAACACCGGGGAGCTGTTTTTT | CASSDTGNTGELFF
NA | NA | TRBJ2-3 | TRBV14 | TGTGCCAGCAGCCAAGATCTCCCGGGAGCGACAGATACGCAGTATTTT | CASSQDLPGATDTQYF
NA | NA | TRBJ2-1 | TRBV30 | TGTGCCTGGAGTGGAGACTTGGGCGCTGAGCAGTTCTTC | CAWSGDLGAEQFF
NA | NA | TRBJ2-7 | TRBV5-5 | TGTGCCAGCAGCTTGGCCTTTGTTTTCCAGGGGGGGCTGGAGCAGTACTTC | CASSLAFVFQGGLEQYF
NA | NA | TRBJ1-4 | TRBV5-4 | TGTGCCAGCAGCTTTGGAGTGCTGAAACCGGACGCAACTAATGAAAAACTGTTTTTT | CASSFGVLKPDATNEKLFF
NA | NA | TRBJ2-1 | TRBV5-1 | TGCGCCAGCAGCTATCTTAAGGAGCAGTTCTTC | CASSYLKEQFF
TRBD2 | NA | TRBJ2-3 | TRBV2 | TGTGCCAGCAGTGAAGTGACTAGCGGGTTTGGCACAGATACGCAGTATTTT | CASSEVTSGFGTDTQYF
NA | NA | TRBJ1-3 | TRBV4-1 | TGCGCCAGCAGCCAAGGCAAGATTGCCTCTGGAAACACCATATATTTT | CASSQGKIASGNTIYF
TRBD2 | NA | TRBJ2-3 | TRBV4-1 | TGCGCCAGCAGCCAAGAGCTAGCGGGACACACAGATACGCAGTATTTT | CASSQELAGHTDTQYF
TRBD1 | NA | TRBJ1-5 | TRBV28 | TGTGCCAGCAACAGGGGGTCTCAGCCCCAGCATTTT | CASNRGSQPQHF
NA | NA | TRBJ1-1 | TRBV11-2 | TGTGCCAGCAGCCCAATGGGGACTGAAGCTTTCTTT | CASSPMGTEAFF
TRBD2 | NA | TRBJ2-1 | TRBV2 | TGTGCCAGCAGCGGTCGGACTAGCGGATACAATGAGCAGTTCTTC | CASSGRTSGYNEQFF
NA | NA | TRBJ1-5 | TRBV30 | TGTGCCTGGAGCCAGGGGAATCAGCCCCAGCATTTT | CAWSQGNQPQHF
NA | NA | TRBJ2-4 | TRBV19 | TGTGCCAGTAGTATAGTGTCCAGGTTTAAAAACATTCAGTACTTC | CASSIVSRFKNIQYF
NA | NA | TRBJ1-2 | TRBV25-1 | TGTGCCAGCGGGGGTCCTACGATGGGCTACACCTTC | CASGGPTMGYTF
NA | NA | TRBJ1-4 | TRBV30 | TGTGCCTGGAGTTTGGCTGAAAAACTGTTTTTT | CAWSLAEKLFF
NA | NA | TRBJ2-3 | TRBV11-2 | TGTGCCAGCAGCTTCGTTGGGGATACGCAGTATTTT | CASSFVGDTQYF
NA | NA | TRBJ2-1 | TRBV30 | TGTGCCTGGAGTCCCGACATCCCAGCCCCCTACAATGAGCAGTTCTTC | CAWSPDIPAPYNEQFF
NA | NA | TRBJ1-1 | TRBV7-2 | TGTGCCAGCAGCAGAAACACTGAAGCTTTCTTT | CASSRNTEAFF
TRBD1 | medium-sized | TRBJ2-7 | TRBV19 | TGTGCCAGTAGTGGAGAAGACAGGGACTCCTACGAGCAGTACTTC | CASSGEDRDSYEQYF
TRBD2 | NA | TRBJ2-1 | TRBV30 | TGTGCCTGGAGCGGGACTAGAGACTACAATGAGCAGTTCTTC | CAWSGTRDYNEQFF
TRBD2 | NA | TRBJ2-7 | TRBV4-3 | TGCGCCAGCAGCCCAAAGGGTATAGCGGGAGTGTTGGAGCAGTACTTC | CASSPKGIAGVLEQYF
NA | NA | TRBJ1-1 | TRBV21-1 | TGTGCCAGCAGCAAAGACCGGTTCTATGGGGACACTGAAGCTTTCTTT | CASSKDRFYGDTEAFF
NA | once | TRBJ2-7 | TRBV27 | TGTGCCAGCAGTGGCGGAGACGAATACGAGCAGTACTTC | CASSGGDEYEQYF
NA | NA | TRBJ1-4 | TRBV2 | TGTGCCAGCAGTGGACAGGCAGCAACTAATGAAAAACTGTTTTTT | CASSGQAATNEKLFF
NA | NA | TRBJ1-1 | TRBV7-8 | TGTGCCAGCAGCGCCGGGACGTTGAACACTGAAGCTTTCTTT | CASSAGTLNTEAFF
NA | NA | TRBJ2-7 | TRBV4-1 | TGCGCCAGCAGCCAAGATATAGGGTACGAGCAGTACTTC | CASSQDIGYEQYF
TRBD1 | NA | TRBJ2-5 | TRBV12-5 | TGTGCTAGTGCCGGACAGGGGGCTGGGGAGACCCAGTACTTC | CASAGQGAGETQYF